This T cell receptor (beta chain) derives from a study of blood T cell repertoires in COVID-19. Study-wide background: Some COVID-19 samples were acute and others convalescent; all came from the United States, Italy and Spain. PBMCs, B-cell-depleted T cells, or T cells provided the cDNA or gDNA that made up the material.

Seattle researchers signed up patients amid active infection and tracked them longitudinally. Germline V gene data show CDR1 as MNHEY and CDR2 as SVGAGI. CDR3 length: 15 amino acids. The V gene lost 0 bases and the J gene lost 7 bases, with 13 bases spanning the gap. Original analysis: Estimation of nucleated cell counts was performed using reference gene primer amplification. The data were produced by immunoSEQ multiplex PCR, yet TCRdb's version contains in-frame clones alone and is incomplete. The D gene and trimming were derived from the DNA, and the V and J assignments and clone size from that table. The sample records about 240,000 clones, almost 85% being singletons.

This clonotype originated in a man aged 45-60 years with COVID-19, enrolled during active disease. The material sequenced was peripheral blood. The rearrangement uses TRBV6-5 and TRBJ2-1, with a weak D call TRBD2 (5 bases). The CDR3 nucleotides read TGTGCCAGCAGTTACTCGAACGGACTGGTTAATGAGCAGTTCTTC. Translating gives CASSYSNGLVNEQFF.